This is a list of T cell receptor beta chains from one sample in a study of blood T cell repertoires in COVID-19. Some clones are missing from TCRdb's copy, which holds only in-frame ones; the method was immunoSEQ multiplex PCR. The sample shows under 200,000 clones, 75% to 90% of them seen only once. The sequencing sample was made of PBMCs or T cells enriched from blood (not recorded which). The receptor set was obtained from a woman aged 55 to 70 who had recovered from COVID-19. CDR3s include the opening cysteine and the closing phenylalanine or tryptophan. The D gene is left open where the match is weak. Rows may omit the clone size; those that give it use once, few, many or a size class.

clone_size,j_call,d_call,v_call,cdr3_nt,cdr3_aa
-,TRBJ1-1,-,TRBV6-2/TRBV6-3,TGTGCCAGCAGTTACACGGGTGGCACTGAAGCTTTCTTT,CASSYTGGTEAFF
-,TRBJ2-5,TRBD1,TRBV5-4,TGTGCCAGCAGCTCGGGACAGCTTCAAGAGACCCAGTACTTC,CASSSGQLQETQYF
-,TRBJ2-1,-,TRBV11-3,TGTGCCAGCAGCTTAGAGGTTCGTCTCTCAGGACTCAATGAGCAGTTCTTC,CASSLEVRLSGLNEQFF
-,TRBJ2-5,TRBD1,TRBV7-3,TGTGCCAGCAGCCCCGGGACAGGGGGCGCGGAGACCCAGTACTTC,CASSPGTGGAETQYF
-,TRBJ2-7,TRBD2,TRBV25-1,TGTGCCAGCAGTTCCCGACTAGCGCCTACCTACGAGCAGTACTTC,CASSSRLAPTYEQYF
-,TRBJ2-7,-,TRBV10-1,TGCGCCAGCAGTGCCGAGGGATCTGGCGAGCAGTACTTC,CASSAEGSGEQYF
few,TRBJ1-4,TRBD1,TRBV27,TGTGCCAGCAGGAGCACAGGGGGGAAACTGTTTTTT,CASRSTGGKLFF
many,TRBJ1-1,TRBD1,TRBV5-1,TGCGCCAGCAGCTTGGACAGGGGGGGAACTGAAGCTTTCTTT,CASSLDRGGTEAFF
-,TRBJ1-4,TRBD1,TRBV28,TGTGCCAGCACCATACAGGGGTTGGGCGAAAAACTGTTTTTT,CASTIQGLGEKLFF
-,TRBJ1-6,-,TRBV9,TGTGCCAGCAGCGTAGTAACTGATTCACCCCTCCACTTT,CASSVVTDSPLHF
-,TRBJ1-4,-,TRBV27,TGTGCCAGCAGTCGCCTGGTCGGTGAAAAACTGTTTTTT,CASSRLVGEKLFF
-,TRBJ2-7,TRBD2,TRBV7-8,TGTGCCAGCAGTCTGACTAGCGGGAGCGGATACGAGCAGTACTTC,CASSLTSGSGYEQYF
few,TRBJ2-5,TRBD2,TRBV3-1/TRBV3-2,TGTGCCAGCAGTCCAGCGGGGATCCAAGAGACCCAGTACTTC,CASSPAGIQETQYF
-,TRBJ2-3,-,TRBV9,TGTGCCAGCAGCGTAGCTAGGGGAGATACGCAGTATTTT,CASSVARGDTQYF
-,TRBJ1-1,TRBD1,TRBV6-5,TGTGCCAGCAGGCAGCCAGGGGGAGTCGGTGAAGCTTTCTTT,CASRQPGGVGEAFF
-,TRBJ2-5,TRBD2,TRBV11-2,TGTGCCAGCAGCCCCTATCGGGGGGAGCTACAAGAGACCCAGTACTTC,CASSPYRGELQETQYF
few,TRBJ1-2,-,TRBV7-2,TGTGCCAGCAGCCGAGGTGGTTATGGCTACACCTTC,CASSRGGYGYTF
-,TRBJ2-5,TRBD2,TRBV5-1,TGCGCCAGCAGCTTGAACACCCCTTCAGCGGGAGTAGGGCAAGAGACCCAGTACTTC,CASSLNTPSAGVGQETQYF
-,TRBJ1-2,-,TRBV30,TGTGCCTGGAGTGGTCAGGCCTCTGGCTACACCTTC,CAWSGQASGYTF
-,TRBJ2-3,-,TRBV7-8,TGTGCCAGCAGCTTAGTTTCCTCGGATACGCAGTATTTT,CASSLVSSDTQYF
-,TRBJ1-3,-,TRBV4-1,TGCGCCAGCAGCCAAGATCAGGGATCTACTGGAAACACCATATATTTT,CASSQDQGSTGNTIYF
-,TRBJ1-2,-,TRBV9,TGTGCCAGCAGCGTAGGGACAGCGTTTCCAGGCCGCTATGGCTACACCTTC,CASSVGTAFPGRYGYTF
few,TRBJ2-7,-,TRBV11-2,TGTGCCAGCAGCTTATATTCTTCAGGTGGCTCCTACGAGCAGTACTTC,CASSLYSSGGSYEQYF
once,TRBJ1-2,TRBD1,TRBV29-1,TGCAGCGTTGGGGACAGCTATGGCTACACCTTC,CSVGDSYGYTF
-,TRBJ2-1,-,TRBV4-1,TGCGCCAGCAGCCTCCATCGACAGGAGCAGTTCTTC,CASSLHRQEQFF
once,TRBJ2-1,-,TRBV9,TGTGCCAGCAGCCCCTCGCGGTGGAATGAGCAGTTCTTC,CASSPSRWNEQFF